Presented here are 18 T cell receptor beta chains from one specimen sequenced in a study of read filtering for tumor transcriptome and immune sequencing. From about 400 ng of RNA, a library with molecular barcoded alpha/delta and beta/gamma adaptors was made. TCRdb used MiXCR to reprocess the reads, holding one entry per CDR3 protein. This table holds 75,000 to 95,000 distinct CDR3 sequences, 9% to 15% found once. The sequenced material came from a population of CD138-negative cells sorted from bone marrow. The source is a donor older than 35 with multiple myeloma.

Only a few counts were recorded for this clonotype. A much bigger clone sits one base away, suggesting this may be a read error. The V gene is TRBV23-1, the J gene TRBJ2-2; 10 positions agree with TRBD2. TRBV23-1 has ORF status, its function being uncertain. The CDR3 is 16 amino acids. For the CDR3, the DNA is TGCGCCAGCCAGTCGCCTAGCGGGAGATCGGACGGGGAGCTGCTTTTT. This codes for CASQSPSGRSDGELLF.

There are a few counts of this clonotype. The rearrangement joins TRBV7-9 to TRBJ1-5, with no clear D. CDR3 length: 12 amino acids. Trimming pared 6 bases from V and 6 bases from J, leaving 9 bases between. From germline, CDR1 is SEHNR and CDR2 FQNEAQ (reference sequence). The CDR3 bases are TGTGCCAGCAGTGCGGGGAGTCAGCCCCAGCATTTT. Its translation: CASSAGSQPQHF.

This clonotype was observed at least ten times. This chain links TRBV6-4 with TRBJ1-1, with D unresolved. The CDR3 extends over 13 amino acids. V lost 0 bases and J lost 11, with 13 bases in between. Germline V gene lookup returns CDR1 MRHNA and CDR2 SNTAGT. CDR3 nucleotides: TGTGCCAGCAGTGACTCGAGAGGACGTCCGGCTTTCTTT. Translating it yields CASSDSRGRPAFF.

This clonotype has a count of ten or more. The chain uses TRBV19 and TRBJ1-5; D is unclear. CDR3 length: 12 residues. Trimming took 5 bases from V and 4 from J, leaving 6 bases between them. The germline CDR1 and CDR2 sequences are LNHDA and SQIVND (reference sequence). The CDR3 coding sequence is TGTGCCAGTAGTCCCTGGAATCAGCCCCAGCATTTT. Its protein is CASSPWNQPQHF. The whole variable domain, filled in from reference TRBV19 and TRBJ1-5, reads DGGITQSPKYLFRKEGQNVTLSCEQNLNHDAMYWYRQDPGQGLRLIYYSQIVNDFQKGDIAEGYSVSREKKESFPLTVTSAQKNPTAFYLCASSPWNQPQHFGDGTRLSIL.

Comment on this clonotype: This may be a read error, as it is one base from a much larger clone. The rearrangement uses TRBV6-1 and TRBJ2-5; tentatively, D is TRBD2 (7 bases). CDR1 and CDR2 (germline): MNHNS, SASEGT. The V gene lost 8 bases and the J gene lost 5 bases, with 12 bases spanning the gap. This CDR3 is 12 amino acids long. The CDR3 here is CASRGGGETQYF. CDR3 nucleotide sequence: TGTGCCAGCCGCGGGGGCGGGGAGACCCAGTACTTC.

The table lists this clonotype with many counts. The gene calls are TRBV7-2 and TRBJ2-2; 11 bases match TRBD2. Germline lookup yields CDR1 SGHTA and CDR2 FQGNSA. Trimming at V came to 5 bases and at J to 5 bases, leaving 7 bases not matched to a gene. The CDR3 loop spans 16 amino acids. This CDR3 is CASSPRLAGGTGELFF. The CDR3 DNA follows: TGTGCCAGCAGCCCCCGGCTAGCGGGAGGAACCGGGGAGCTGTTTTTT.

Details on this clonotype: With a much larger clone just one base away, this may be a read error. V and J are TRBV2 and TRBJ1-5; D might be TRBD1 (6 bases). Germline V gene sequence: CDR1 SNHLY, CDR2 FYNNEI. The CDR3 extends over 14 amino acids. This chain's CDR3 is CASSRQVGVQPRHF. The CDR3, as DNA: TGTGCCAGCAGTCGACAGGTTGGTGTTCAGCCCCGGCATTTT.

A word on this clonotype: Since a much larger clone is just one base distant, this may be a read error. The CDR3 does not close with the conserved phenylalanine or tryptophan, likely indicating a read error. This chain uses TRBV29-1 with TRBJ1-1; TRBD1 might be the D (5 bases). The CDR3 runs 14 residues. The germline V and J ends were trimmed by 6 bases and 0 bases, with 14 bases remaining between them. CDR1 SQVTM and CDR2 ANQGSEA come from the germline V gene. Here the CDR3 reads CSVRQLNMNTEAFS. The CDR3 region has the DNA TGCAGCGTACGACAGCTGAACATGAACACTGAAGCTTTCTCT.

About this clonotype itself: This may be a read error: a much more frequent sequence differs by one nucleotide. V gene TRBV11-3 combines with J gene TRBJ2-5; maybe TRBD2 (5 bases). There are 13 residues in the CDR3. Germline-derived CDR1 and CDR2 are SGHNT and YENEEA. CDR3 protein: CASRPPGREIQYF. In DNA form, the CDR3 reads TGTGCCAGCAGACCCCCGGGAAGAGAGATCCAGTACTTC.

Many counts were recorded for this clonotype. The gene calls are TRBV5-1 and TRBJ2-5, with TRBD1 matching 7 bases. Trimming cost V 3 bases and J 5 bases; bases outside gene matches: 7. This CDR3 contains 14 residues. Germline V gene sequence: CDR1 SGHRS, CDR2 YFSETQ. The CDR3 sequence is CASSSTGSGETQYF. The CDR3 DNA reads as TGCGCCAGCAGCTCGACAGGGAGTGGGGAGACCCAGTACTTC.

This clonotype was seen at least ten times. This chain joins TRBV20-1 and TRBJ2-1; 14 positions agree with TRBD2. Germline lookup yields CDR1 DFQATT and CDR2 SNEGSKA (reference sequence). CDR3 length equals 17 residues. V shed 3 bases, J shed 3 bases, and the junction held 7 bases outside the gene matches. The CDR3 region is CSARGQGLAGGYNEQFF. In DNA form, the CDR3 reads TGCAGTGCTAGGGGTCAAGGACTAGCGGGAGGCTACAATGAGCAGTTCTTC.

This clonotype was seen many times. The rearrangement uses TRBV25-1 and TRBJ1-1; D remains unclear. V dropped 4 bases and J dropped 6 bases, with 18 bases sitting between them. CDR3 length: 15 amino acids. Per the germline V gene, CDR1 is MGHDK and CDR2 is SYGVNS. The chain's CDR3 is CASSGRGPGLAEAFF. Here the CDR3 DNA reads TGTGCCAGCAGTGGTCGCGGGCCTGGTCTCGCTGAAGCTTTCTTT.

This clonotype was seen many times. The V and J genes are TRBV28 and TRBJ2-7; tentative D call: TRBD1 (6 bases). The V gene lost 4 bases and the J gene lost 7 bases, with 23 bases spanning the gap. Germline loops: CDR1 MDHEN, CDR2 SYDVKM. The CDR3 sequence is 16 residues long. The CDR3 loop reads CASSSSTGRGGGEQYF. Here the CDR3 DNA reads TGTGCCAGCAGTTCTTCCACAGGGAGAGGCGGCGGGGAGCAGTACTTC.

The sample holds many counts of this clonotype. V gene TRBV6-4 combines with J gene TRBJ2-6, with D unclear. CDR3 length: 12 residues. Trimming cost V 9 bases and J 0 bases, with 3 bases left between them. CDR1 and CDR2 (germline): MRHNA, SNTAGT. In DNA, the CDR3 is TGTGCCAGTAGCTCTGGGGCCAACGTCCTGACTTTC. It codes for CASSSGANVLTF.

This clonotype has a count of ten or more. The V gene is TRBV9, the J gene TRBJ2-1; 10 bases are shared with TRBD2. The CDR3 extends over 15 amino acids. Germline trimming cut 0 bases from V and 4 bases from J; bases unmatched to any gene: 1. Germline lookup yields CDR1 SGDLS and CDR2 YYNGEE. The CDR3 protein is CASSVEAGGYNEQFF. The CDR3 DNA reads as TGTGCCAGCAGCGTAGAAGCGGGAGGGTACAATGAGCAGTTCTTC.

This clonotype occurred many times. The rearrangement uses TRBV19 and TRBJ2-3, with TRBD2 matching over 10 bases. Germline V lookup: CDR1 LNHDA, CDR2 SQIVND (reference sequence). CDR3 length: 17 amino acids. Trimming cost V 3 bases and J 0 bases; bases outside gene matches: 6. CDR3 region: CASSILAGARSTDTQYF. CDR3 coding DNA: TGTGCCAGTAGTATCCTAGCGGGAGCCCGTAGCACAGATACGCAGTATTTT.

Remarks on this clonotype: A much larger clone lies a single base off, so this may be a read error. V is TRBV2 and J is TRBJ2-7; perhaps D is TRBD1 or TRBD2 (5 bases each). The CDR3 is made up of 15 amino acids. Germline V gene data show CDR1 as SNHLY and CDR2 as FYNNEI. Trimming removed 4 bases from V and 3 bases from J, with 16 bases in between. CDR3 amino acids: CASSGLRGRSYEQYF. The CDR3 nucleotides read TGTGCCAGCAGTGGACTGAGGGGCCGCAGCTACGAGCAGTACTTC.

The gene calls are TRBV7-3 and TRBJ2-3; no reliable D call. Germline V gives CDR1 SGHTA, CDR2 FQGTGA. The CDR3 covers 13 residues. V lost 0 bases, J lost 5 bases, and 6 bases lay in between. CDR3 in amino acids: CASSLTFGDTQYF. For the CDR3, the DNA is TGTGCCAGCAGCTTAACGTTTGGAGATACGCAGTATTTT.